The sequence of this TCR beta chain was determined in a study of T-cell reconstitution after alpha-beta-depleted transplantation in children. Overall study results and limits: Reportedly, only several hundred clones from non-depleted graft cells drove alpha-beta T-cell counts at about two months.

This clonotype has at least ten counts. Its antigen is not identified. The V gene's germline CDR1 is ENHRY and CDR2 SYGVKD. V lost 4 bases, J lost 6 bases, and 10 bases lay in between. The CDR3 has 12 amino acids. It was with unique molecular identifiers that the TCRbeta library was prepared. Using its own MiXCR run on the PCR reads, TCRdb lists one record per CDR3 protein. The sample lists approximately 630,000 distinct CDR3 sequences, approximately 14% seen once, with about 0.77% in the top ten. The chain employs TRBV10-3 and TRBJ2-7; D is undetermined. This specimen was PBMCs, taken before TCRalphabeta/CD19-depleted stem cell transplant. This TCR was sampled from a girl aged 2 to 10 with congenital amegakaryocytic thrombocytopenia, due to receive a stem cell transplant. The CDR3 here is CAISAPGGEQYF. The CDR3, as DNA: TGTGCCATCAGTGCCCCTGGCGGCGAGCAGTACTTC.